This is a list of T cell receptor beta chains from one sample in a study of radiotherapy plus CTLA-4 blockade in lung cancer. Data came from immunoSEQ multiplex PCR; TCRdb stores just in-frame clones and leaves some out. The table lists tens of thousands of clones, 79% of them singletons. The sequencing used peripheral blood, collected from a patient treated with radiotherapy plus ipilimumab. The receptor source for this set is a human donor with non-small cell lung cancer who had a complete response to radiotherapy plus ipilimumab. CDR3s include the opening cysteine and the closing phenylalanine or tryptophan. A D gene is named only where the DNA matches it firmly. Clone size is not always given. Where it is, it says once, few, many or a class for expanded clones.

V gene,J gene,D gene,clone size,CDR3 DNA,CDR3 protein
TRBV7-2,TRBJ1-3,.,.,TGTGCCAGCAGCTCAGGGGTCAGCTCTGGAAACACCATATATTTT,CASSSGVSSGNTIYF
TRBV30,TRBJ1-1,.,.,TGTGCCTGCCTCGGGGGGGGGAACACTGAAGCTTTCTTT,CACLGGGNTEAFF
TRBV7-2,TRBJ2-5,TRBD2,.,TGTGCCAGCAGCTTAGAAGGCGGGGGTTTCCAAGAGACCCAGTACTTC,CASSLEGGGFQETQYF
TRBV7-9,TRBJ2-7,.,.,TGTGCCAGCAGCTGGACGGTAAGCTCCTACGAGCAGTACTTC,CASSWTVSSYEQYF
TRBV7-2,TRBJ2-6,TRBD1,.,TGTGCCAGCAGCCGACAGGGTCACTCTGGGGCCAACGTCCTGACTTTC,CASSRQGHSGANVLTF
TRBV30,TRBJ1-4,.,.,TGTGCCTGGAGCCCTCCCGGACGGTCGGAAAAACTGTTTTTT,CAWSPPGRSEKLFF
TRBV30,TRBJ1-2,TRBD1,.,TGTGCCTGGAGTGGCCTGGGACAGCTCTATGGCTACACCTTC,CAWSGLGQLYGYTF
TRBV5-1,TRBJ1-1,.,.,TGCGCCAGCAGCAGGGGCTCTCAATCTCAGGGATCCGAAGCTTTCTTT,CASSRGSQSQGSEAFF
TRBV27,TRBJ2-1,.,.,TGTGCCAGCAGTCCCCGGGACAATTCTATTAATGAGCAGTTCTTC,CASSPRDNSINEQFF
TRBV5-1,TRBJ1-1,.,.,TGCGCCAGCAGCTTGGCTGGGCTCCTCCGGAACACTGAAGCTTTCTTT,CASSLAGLLRNTEAFF
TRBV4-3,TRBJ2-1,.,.,TGCGCCAGCAGCCAAGGGTCGGGGGTGGTCAATGAGCAGTTCTTC,CASSQGSGVVNEQFF
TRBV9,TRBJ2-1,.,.,TGTGCCAGCAGCGTAACAGGGGGCTTTACTAGCGGGGACAATGAGCAGTTCTTC,CASSVTGGFTSGDNEQFF
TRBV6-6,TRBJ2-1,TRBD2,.,TGTGCCAGCACCAGGTCTAGCGGGGTATCCTACAATGAGCAGTTCTTC,CASTRSSGVSYNEQFF
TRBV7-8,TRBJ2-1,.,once,TGTGCCAGCAGCCCGGGGGTCCTCCGGGGCTCCTACAATGAGCAGTTCTTC,CASSPGVLRGSYNEQFF
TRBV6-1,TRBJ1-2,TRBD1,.,TGTGCCAGCACTCTAGACAGGGGGATGTACTATGGCTACACCTTC,CASTLDRGMYYGYTF
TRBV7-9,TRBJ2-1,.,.,TGTGCCAGCACCCCGGCGGGTGAGCAGTTCTTC,CASTPAGEQFF
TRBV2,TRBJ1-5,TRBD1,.,TGTGCCAGCAGTGGCGGGACAGGAGATTATCAGCCCCAGCATTTT,CASSGGTGDYQPQHF
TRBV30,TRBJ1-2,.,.,TGTGCCTGCAAAGCTTTCTATGGCTACACCTTC,CACKAFYGYTF
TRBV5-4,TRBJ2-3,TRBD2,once,TGTGCCAGCAGCTTTGGACTAGCGGGAGGGGAAGATACGCAGTATTTT,CASSFGLAGGEDTQYF
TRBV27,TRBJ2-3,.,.,TGTGCCAGCAGTTTAGCAGATACGCAGTATTTT,CASSLADTQYF
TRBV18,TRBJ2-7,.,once,TGTGCCAGCTCACCCTCTAGGACGGAGCAGTACTTC,CASSPSRTEQYF
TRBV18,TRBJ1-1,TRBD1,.,TGTGCCAGCTCACCTAGAACAGGGGACTCCCGTTCCTCTGAAGCTTTCTTT,CASSPRTGDSRSSEAFF
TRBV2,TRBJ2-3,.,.,TGTGCCAGCAACCCAGAGGATACGCAGTATTTT,CASNPEDTQYF
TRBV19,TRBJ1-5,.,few,TGTGCCAGTAGTCGAGACAGTAGCAATCAGCCCCAGCATTTT,CASSRDSSNQPQHF
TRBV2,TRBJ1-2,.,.,TGTGCCAGCAGGCCAGGGCTGCTGACCTATGGCTACACCTTC,CASRPGLLTYGYTF
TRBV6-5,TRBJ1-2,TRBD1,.,TGTGCCAGCAGTTACTCGGACAGGCTGGGCTCTAATGGCTACACCTTC,CASSYSDRLGSNGYTF
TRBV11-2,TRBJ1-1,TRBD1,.,TGTGCCAGCAGCTTAGCCGCAGGGGGCTATGACACTGAAGCTTTCTTT,CASSLAAGGYDTEAFF
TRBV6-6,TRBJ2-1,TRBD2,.,TGTGCCAGCGAAGAGCGGGGGGCGAACAATGAGCAGTTCTTC,CASEERGANNEQFF
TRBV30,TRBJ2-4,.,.,TGTGCCTGGAACCGATTTACCAAAAACATTCAGTACTTC,CAWNRFTKNIQYF
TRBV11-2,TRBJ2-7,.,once,TGTGCCAGCAGCTTAGCCAGCGGCTCCTACGAGCAGTACTTC,CASSLASGSYEQYF
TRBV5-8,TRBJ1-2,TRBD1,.,TGTGCCAGCAGCTTGTGGGGGGACAGTTCTAACTATGGCTACACCTTC,CASSLWGDSSNYGYTF
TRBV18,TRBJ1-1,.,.,TGTGCCAGCTCGGCCGACCGGGACAAAGCTTTCTTT,CASSADRDKAFF
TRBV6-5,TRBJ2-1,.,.,TGTGCCAGCAGTCAGTCGAATCCCAGGGATGAGCAGTTCTTC,CASSQSNPRDEQFF
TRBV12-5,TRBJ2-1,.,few,TGTGCTAGTGGGGCCTCGGGCCACAATGAGCAGTTCTTC,CASGASGHNEQFF
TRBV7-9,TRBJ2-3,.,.,TGTGCCAGCAGCTTAGGGGTGCCTAGCGTGAATACGCAGTATTTT,CASSLGVPSVNTQYF
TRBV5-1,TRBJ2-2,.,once,TGCGCCAGCAGCTTGGATGTGCAGTCCACCGGGGAGCTGTTTTTT,CASSLDVQSTGELFF
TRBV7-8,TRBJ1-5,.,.,TGTGCCAGCAGCTTAGCCCAGAATCAGCCCCAGCATTTT,CASSLAQNQPQHF
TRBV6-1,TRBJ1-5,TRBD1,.,TGTGCCAGCAGTGAGACAGGGAACAATCAGCCCCAGCATTTT,CASSETGNNQPQHF
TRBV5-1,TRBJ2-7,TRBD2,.,TGCGCCAGCAGCCTGGGGACTAGCAGCTACGAGCAGTACTTC,CASSLGTSSYEQYF
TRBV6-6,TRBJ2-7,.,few,TGTGCCAGCAGTTCCCGACTAGTCTTCTACGAGCAGTACTTC,CASSSRLVFYEQYF
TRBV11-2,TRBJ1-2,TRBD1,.,TGTGCCAGCAGCTACGCGACAGGGGGCGAGGGCTACACCTTC,CASSYATGGEGYTF
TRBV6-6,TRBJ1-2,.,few,TGTGCCAGCAGCATTCCGGGACACCCTAACTATGGCTACACCTTC,CASSIPGHPNYGYTF
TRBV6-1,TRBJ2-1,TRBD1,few,TGTGCCAGCCGGACAGGGGGCTACAATGAGCAGTTCTTC,CASRTGGYNEQFF
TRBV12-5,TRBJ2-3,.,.,TGTGCTAGTGGCTCCCCTTACACAGATACGCAGTATTTT,CASGSPYTDTQYF
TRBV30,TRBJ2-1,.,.,TGTGCCTGGGCCCCCGGGGGTGAGCAGTTCTTC,CAWAPGGEQFF
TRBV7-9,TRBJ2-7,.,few,TGTGCCAGCAGCCAACAATCCTACGAGCAGTACTTC,CASSQQSYEQYF
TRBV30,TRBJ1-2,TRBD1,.,TGTGCCCGGAGTCGGGACAGGCCATATGGCTACACCTTC,CARSRDRPYGYTF
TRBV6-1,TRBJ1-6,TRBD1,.,TGTGCCAGCAGTGCGACAGGGAGGTCCTATAATTCACCCCTCCACTTT,CASSATGRSYNSPLHF
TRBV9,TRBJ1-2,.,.,TGTGCCAGCAGCGTTTACCTCTCTTTTTGGGGCGGCTATGGCTACACCTTC,CASSVYLSFWGGYGYTF
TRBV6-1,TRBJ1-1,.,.,TGTGCCAGCAGTGAAGAAGGGTGGAACACTGAAGCTTTCTTT,CASSEEGWNTEAFF
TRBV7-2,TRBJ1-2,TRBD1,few,TGTGCCAGCAGCTTAGAGTCCCACGCCAACGGGCAGGGGGCGCGTGGCTACACCTTC,CASSLESHANGQGARGYTF
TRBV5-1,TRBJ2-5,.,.,TGCGCCAGCAGCTTATATGGAGGGGACGGGGAGACCCAGTACTTC,CASSLYGGDGETQYF
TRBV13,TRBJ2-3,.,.,TGTGCCAGCACTAGGGATCGAGAGAGACCAGATACGCAGTATTTT,CASTRDRERPDTQYF